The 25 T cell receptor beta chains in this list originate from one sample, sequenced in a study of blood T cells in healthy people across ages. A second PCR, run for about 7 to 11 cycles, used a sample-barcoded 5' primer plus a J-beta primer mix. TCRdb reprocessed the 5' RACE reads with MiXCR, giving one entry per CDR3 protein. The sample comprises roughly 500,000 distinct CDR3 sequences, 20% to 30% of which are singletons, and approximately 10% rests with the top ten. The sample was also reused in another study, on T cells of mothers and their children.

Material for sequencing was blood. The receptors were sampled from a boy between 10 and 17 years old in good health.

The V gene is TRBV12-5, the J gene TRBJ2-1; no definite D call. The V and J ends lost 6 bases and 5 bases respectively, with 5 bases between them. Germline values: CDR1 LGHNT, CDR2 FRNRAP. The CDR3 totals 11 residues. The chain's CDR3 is CASGRDNEQFF. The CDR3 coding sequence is TGTGCTAGTGGCCGCGACAATGAGCAGTTCTTC.

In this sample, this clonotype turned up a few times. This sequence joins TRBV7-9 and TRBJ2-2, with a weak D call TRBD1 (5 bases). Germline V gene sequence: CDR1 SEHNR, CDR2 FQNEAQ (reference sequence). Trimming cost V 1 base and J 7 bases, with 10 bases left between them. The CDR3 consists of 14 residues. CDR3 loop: CASSLVRVNGELFF. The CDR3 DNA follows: TGTGCCAGCAGCTTAGTCAGGGTCAACGGGGAGCTGTTTTTT. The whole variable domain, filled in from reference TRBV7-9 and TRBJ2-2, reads DTGVSQNPRHKITKRGQNVTFRCDPISEHNRLYWYRQTLGQGPEFLTYFQNEAQLEKSRLLSDRFSAERPKGSFSTLEIQRTEQGDSAMYLCASSLVRVNGELFFGEGSRLTVL.

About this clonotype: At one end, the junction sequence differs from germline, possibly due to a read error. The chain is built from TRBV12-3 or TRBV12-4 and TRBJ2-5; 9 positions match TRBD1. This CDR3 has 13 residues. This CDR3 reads CASSRTGEENQYF. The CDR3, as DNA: TGTGCCAGCAGTCGGACAGGGGAGGAGAACCAGTACTTC.

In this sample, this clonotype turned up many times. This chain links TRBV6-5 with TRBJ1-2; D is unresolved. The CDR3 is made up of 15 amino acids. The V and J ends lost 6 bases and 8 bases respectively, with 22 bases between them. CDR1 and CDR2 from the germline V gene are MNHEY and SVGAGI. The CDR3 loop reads CASRFLQEAGYGYTF. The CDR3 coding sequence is TGTGCCAGCAGATTCCTTCAGGAGGCCGGTTACGGCTACACCTTC.

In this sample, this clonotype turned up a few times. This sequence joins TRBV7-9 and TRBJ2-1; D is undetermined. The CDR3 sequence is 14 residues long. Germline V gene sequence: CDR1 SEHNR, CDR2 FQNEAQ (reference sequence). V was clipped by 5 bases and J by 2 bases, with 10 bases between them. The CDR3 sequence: CASSLADPYNEQFF. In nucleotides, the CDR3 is TGTGCCAGCAGCCTGGCGGATCCCTACAATGAGCAGTTCTTC.

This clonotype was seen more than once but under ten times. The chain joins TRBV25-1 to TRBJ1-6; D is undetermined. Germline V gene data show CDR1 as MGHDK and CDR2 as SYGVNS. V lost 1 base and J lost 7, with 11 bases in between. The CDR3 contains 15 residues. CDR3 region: CASSESSGYNSPLHF. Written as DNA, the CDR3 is TGTGCCAGCAGTGAATCATCCGGATACAATTCACCCCTCCACTTT.

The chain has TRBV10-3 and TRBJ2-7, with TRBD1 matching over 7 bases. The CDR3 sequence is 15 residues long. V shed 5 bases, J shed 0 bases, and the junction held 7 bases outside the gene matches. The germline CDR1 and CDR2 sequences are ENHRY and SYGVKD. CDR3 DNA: TGTGCCATCAGTAATACTAGACAGGGCTCCTACGAGCAGTACTTC. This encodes CAISNTRQGSYEQYF.

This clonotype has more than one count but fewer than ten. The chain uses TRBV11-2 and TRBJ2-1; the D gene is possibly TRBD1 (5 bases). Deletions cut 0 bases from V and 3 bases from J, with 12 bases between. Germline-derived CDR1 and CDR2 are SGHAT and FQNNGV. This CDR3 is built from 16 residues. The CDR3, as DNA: TGTGCCAGCAGCTTAGATCTGGGGCCAAACTACAATGAGCAGTTCTTC. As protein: CASSLDLGPNYNEQFF.

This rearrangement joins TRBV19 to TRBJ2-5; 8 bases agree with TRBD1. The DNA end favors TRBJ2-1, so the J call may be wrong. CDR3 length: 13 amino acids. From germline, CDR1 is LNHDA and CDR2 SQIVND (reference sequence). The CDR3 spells CASSIGDRTEQFF. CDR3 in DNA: TGTGCCAGTAGCATTGGGGACAGGACTGAGCAGTTCTTC.

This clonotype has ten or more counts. The CDR3 DNA reads TGTGCCAGCAGCTTCCTCGCCGGGGGGGACACCCGCACAGATACGCAGTATTTT. It encodes CASSFLAGGDTRTDTQYF. The chain recombines TRBV11-1 with TRBJ2-3; 8 bases agree with TRBD2. Germline-derived CDR1 and CDR2 are SGHAT and FQDESV (reference sequence). With V trimmed by 3 bases and J by 1 base, 12 bases remained unmatched. The CDR3 is 18 amino acids.

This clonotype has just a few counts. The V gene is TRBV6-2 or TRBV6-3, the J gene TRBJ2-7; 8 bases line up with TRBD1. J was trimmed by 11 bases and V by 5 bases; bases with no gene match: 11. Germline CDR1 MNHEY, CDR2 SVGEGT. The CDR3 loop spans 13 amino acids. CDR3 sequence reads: CASSNRDRLPEYF. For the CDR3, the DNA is TGTGCCAGCAGTAACCGGGACAGGTTGCCAGAGTACTTC.

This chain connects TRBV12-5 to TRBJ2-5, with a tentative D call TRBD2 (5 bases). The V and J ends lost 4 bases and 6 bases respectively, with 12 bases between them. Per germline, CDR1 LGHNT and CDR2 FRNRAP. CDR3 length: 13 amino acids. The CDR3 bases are TGTGCTAGTGGTTCTGGTGGGAGCCAGACCCAGTACTTC. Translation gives CASGSGGSQTQYF.

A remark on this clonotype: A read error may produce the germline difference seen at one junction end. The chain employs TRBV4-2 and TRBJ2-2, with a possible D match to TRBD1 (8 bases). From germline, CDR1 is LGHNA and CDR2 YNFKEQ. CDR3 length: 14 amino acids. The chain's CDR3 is CASSQEGLQGGLFF. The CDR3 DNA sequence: TGTGCCAGCAGCCAAGAGGGACTACAGGGGGGGCTGTTTTTT.

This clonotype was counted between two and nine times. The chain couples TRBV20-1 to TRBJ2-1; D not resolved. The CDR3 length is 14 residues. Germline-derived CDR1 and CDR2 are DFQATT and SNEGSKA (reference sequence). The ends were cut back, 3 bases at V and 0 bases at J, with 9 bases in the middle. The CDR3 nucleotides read TGCAGTGCTAGCCATGGGCCCTCCTACAATGAGCAGTTCTTC. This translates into CSASHGPSYNEQFF.

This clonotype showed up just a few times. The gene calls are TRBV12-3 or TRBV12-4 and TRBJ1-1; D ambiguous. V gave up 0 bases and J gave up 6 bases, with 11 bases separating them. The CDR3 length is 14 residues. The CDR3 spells CASSLARRSPEAFF. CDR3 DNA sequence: TGTGCCAGCAGTTTAGCCCGTCGGTCTCCTGAAGCTTTCTTT.

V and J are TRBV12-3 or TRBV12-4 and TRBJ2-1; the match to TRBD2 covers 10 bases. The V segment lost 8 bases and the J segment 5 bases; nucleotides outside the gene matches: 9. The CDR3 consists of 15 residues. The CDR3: CASRLLAGENNEQFF. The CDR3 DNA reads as TGTGCCAGCCGACTCCTAGCGGGGGAAAACAATGAGCAGTTCTTC.

Here the CDR3 reads CASSRSWDREGGQYF. CDR3 nucleotide sequence: TGTGCCAGCAGTAGATCTTGGGACAGGGAGGGTGGACAGTACTTC. V and J are TRBV28 and TRBJ2-5, with TRBD1 matching over 9 bases. This CDR3 is built from 15 residues. From germline, CDR1 is MDHEN and CDR2 SYDVKM. V gave up 5 bases and J gave up 11 bases; unmatched junction bases: 15.

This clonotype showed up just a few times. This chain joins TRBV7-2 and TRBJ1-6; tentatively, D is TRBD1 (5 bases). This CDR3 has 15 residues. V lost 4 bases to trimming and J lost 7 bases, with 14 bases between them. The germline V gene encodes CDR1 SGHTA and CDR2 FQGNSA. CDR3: CASSSLGRGNSPLHF. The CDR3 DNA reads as TGTGCCAGCAGCTCCCTGGGACGTGGGAATTCACCCCTCCACTTT.

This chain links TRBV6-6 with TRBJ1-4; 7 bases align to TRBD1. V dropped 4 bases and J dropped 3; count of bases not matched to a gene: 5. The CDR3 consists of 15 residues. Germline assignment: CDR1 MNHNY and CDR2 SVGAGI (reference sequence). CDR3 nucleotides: TGTGCCAGCAGTTCCACCAGGGGGGCTAATGAAAAACTGTTTTTT. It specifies CASSSTRGANEKLFF.

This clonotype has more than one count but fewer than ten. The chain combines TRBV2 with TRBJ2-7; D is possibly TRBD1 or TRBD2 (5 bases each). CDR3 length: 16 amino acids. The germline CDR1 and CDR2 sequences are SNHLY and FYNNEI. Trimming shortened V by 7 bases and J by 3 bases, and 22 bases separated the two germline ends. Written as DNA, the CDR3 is TGTGCCAGCAAGGCCATGGGGGACGTAGTAAGCTACGAGCAGTACTTC. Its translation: CASKAMGDVVSYEQYF.

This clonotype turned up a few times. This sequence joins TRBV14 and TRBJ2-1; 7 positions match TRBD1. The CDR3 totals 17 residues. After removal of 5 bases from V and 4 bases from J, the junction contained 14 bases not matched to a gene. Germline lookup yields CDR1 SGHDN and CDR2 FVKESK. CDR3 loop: CASSKTYRDRRYNEQFF. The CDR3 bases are TGTGCCAGCAGCAAAACATACCGGGACAGAAGATACAATGAGCAGTTCTTC.

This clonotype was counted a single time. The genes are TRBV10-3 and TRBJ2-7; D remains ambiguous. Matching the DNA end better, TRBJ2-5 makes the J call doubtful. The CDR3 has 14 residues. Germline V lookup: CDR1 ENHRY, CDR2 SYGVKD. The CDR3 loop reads CAISEGSHQETQYF. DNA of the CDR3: TGTGCCATCAGTGAGGGTTCTCATCAAGAGACCCAGTACTTC.

CDR3 region: CASSLRHANTEAFF. CDR3 coding DNA: TGTGCCAGCAGTTTAAGACACGCGAACACTGAAGCTTTCTTT. The chain employs TRBV12-3 or TRBV12-4 and TRBJ1-1; D is uncertain. The CDR3 is 14 amino acids. The ends were cut back, 2 bases at V and 1 base at J, with 8 bases in the middle.

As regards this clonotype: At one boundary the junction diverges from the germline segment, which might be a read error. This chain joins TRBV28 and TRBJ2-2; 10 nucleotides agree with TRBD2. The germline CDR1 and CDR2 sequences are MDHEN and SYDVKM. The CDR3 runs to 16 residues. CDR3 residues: CAGSRKAGGFTGELFF. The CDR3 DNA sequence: TGTGCCGGCAGCCGTAAAGCGGGAGGGTTTACCGGGGAGCTGTTTTTT. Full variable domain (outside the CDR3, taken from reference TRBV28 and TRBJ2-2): DVKVTQSSRYLVKRTGEKVFLECVQDMDHENMFWYRQDPGLGLRLIYFSYDVKMKEKGDIPEGYSVSREKKERFSLILESASTNQTSMYLCAGSRKAGGFTGELFFGEGSRLTVL.

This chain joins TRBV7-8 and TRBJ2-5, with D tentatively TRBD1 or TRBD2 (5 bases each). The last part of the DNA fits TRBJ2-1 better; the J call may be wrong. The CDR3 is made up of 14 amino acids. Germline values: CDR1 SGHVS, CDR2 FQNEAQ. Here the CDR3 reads CASSLSRDQNEQFF. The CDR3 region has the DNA TGTGCCAGCAGCTTATCCCGGGACCAAAATGAGCAGTTCTTC.